This T cell receptor (beta chain) was recorded in a study of cytomegalovirus exposure and HLA in healthy donors. Both 60 Vbeta primers and 13 Jbeta primers went into the PCR. Using immunoSEQ multiplex PCR, the repertoire was profiled, and TCRdb retains in-frame clones only, with some absent. The data hold about 200,000 clones, with about 88% observed a single time. The germline V gene encodes CDR1 MNHEY and CDR2 SMNVEV (reference sequence). With 5 bases removed from V and 0 bases from J, the gap between germline ends came to 11 bases. The CDR3 contains 15 residues. The chain combines TRBV27 with TRBJ1-3; D is possibly TRBD1 (5 bases). The sequence was collected from a woman in her thirties in good health and CMV-seronegative. Material for sequencing was PBMCs. In nucleotides, the CDR3 is TGTGCCAGCAGTCCTGGGGCGACCTCTGGAAACACCATATATTTT. Amino acids: CASSPGATSGNTIYF.